This T cell receptor (beta chain) was retrieved from a study of monozygotic twins with inflammatory bowel disease. The germline gives CDR1 SGHRS, CDR2 YFSETQ. The CDR3 has 13 residues. TCRdb re-called the 5' RACE reads and shows each CDR3 protein once, DNA omitted. Its listing shows approximately 140,000 distinct CDR3 sequences. Study-level points and caveats: With inverse Simpson as the measure, TCRbeta diversity was lower in IBD patients than in healthy co-twins. For IBD, no single strong associated signal or clonotype was supported.

On this clonotype: Its specificity is not known.

The chain uses TRBV5-1 and TRBJ2-5. Sequencing used blood. The receptor's source is a human donor with ulcerative colitis or Crohn's disease, or a healthy co-twin of an affected twin (not recorded which). CDR3 sequence: CASSFGGVETQYF.